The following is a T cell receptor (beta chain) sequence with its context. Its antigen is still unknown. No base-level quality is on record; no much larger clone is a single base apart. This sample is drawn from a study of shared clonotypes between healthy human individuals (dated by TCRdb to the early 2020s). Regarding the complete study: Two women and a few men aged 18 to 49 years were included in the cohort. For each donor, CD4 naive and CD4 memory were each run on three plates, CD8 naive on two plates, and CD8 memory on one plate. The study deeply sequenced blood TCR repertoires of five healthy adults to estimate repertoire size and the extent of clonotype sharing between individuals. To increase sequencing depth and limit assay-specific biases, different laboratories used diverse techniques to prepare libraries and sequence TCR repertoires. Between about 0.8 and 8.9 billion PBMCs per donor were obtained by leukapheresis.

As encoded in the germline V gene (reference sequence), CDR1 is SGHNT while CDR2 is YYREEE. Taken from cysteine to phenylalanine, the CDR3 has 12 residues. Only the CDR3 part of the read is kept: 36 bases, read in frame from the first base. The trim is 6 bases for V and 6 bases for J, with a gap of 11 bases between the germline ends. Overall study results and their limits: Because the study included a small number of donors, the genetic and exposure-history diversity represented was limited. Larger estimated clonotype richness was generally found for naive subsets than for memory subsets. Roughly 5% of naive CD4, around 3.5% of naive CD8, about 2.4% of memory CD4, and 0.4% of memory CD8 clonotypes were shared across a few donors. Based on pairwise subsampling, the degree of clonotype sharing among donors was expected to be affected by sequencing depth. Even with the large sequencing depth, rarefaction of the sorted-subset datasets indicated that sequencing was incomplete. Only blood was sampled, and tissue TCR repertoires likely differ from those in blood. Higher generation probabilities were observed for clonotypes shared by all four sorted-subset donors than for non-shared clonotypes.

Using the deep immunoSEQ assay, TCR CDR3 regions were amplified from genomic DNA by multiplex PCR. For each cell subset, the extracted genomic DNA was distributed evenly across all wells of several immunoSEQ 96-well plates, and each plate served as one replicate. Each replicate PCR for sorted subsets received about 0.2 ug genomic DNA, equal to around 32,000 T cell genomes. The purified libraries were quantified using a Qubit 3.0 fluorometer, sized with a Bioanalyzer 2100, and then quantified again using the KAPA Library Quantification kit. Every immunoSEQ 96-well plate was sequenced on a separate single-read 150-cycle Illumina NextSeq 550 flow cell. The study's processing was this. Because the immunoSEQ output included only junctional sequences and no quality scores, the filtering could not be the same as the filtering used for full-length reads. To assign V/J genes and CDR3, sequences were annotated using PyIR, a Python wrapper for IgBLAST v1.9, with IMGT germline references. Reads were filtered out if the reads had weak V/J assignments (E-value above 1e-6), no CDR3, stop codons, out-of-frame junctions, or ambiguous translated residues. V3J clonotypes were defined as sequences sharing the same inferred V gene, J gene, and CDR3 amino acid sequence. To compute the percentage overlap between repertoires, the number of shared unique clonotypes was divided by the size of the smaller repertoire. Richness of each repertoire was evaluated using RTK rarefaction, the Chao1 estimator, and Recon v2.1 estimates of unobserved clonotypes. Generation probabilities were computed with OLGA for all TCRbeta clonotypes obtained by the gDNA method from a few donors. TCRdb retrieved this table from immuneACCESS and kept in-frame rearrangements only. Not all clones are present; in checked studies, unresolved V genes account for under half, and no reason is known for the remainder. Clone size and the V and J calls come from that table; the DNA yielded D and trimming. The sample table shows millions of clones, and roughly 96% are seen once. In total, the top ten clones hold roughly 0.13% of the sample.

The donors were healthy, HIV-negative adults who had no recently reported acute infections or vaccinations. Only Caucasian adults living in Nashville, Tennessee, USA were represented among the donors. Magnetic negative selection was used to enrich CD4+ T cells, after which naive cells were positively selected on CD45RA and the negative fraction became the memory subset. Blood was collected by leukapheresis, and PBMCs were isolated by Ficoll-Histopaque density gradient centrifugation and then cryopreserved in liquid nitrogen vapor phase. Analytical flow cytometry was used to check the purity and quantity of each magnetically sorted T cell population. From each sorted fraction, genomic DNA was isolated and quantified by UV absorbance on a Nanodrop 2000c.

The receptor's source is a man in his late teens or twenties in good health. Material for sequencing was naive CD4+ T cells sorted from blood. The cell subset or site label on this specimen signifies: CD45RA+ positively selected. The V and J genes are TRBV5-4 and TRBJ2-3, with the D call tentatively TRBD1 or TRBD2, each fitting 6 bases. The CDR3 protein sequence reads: CASTLGGDTQYF. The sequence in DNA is TGTGCCAGCACCCTAGGGGGGGATACGCAGTATTTT.